This TCR beta chain came from a study of blood T cell repertoires in COVID-19. Sequencing used immunoSEQ multiplex PCR; TCRdb keeps in-frame clones, though not all of them. The sample holds some 200,000 clones, over 75% seen once. The sequence was collected from a woman aged 70-85 years with COVID-19, enrolled during active disease. The sequencing sample was made of peripheral blood.

The CDR3 region has the DNA TGTGCCAGCACCGCTAACCGGGTCCGGAACACTGAAGCTTTCTTT. This gives the protein CASTANRVRNTEAFF. The chain uses TRBV6-5 and TRBJ1-1; no clear D gene. The length of the CDR3 is 15 residues. Trimming pared 7 bases from V and 1 base from J, leaving 16 bases between. CDR1 MNHEY and CDR2 SVGAGI come from the germline V gene.